Listed here are 26 T cell receptor beta chains from one sample, sequenced in a study of cytomegalovirus exposure and HLA in healthy donors. Primers included in the PCR were 60 Vbeta and 13 Jbeta primers. Assay: immunoSEQ multiplex PCR; the TCRdb copy retains only in-frame clones and omits some. The sample contains about 74,000 clones, around 70% of which appear only once. Sequencing used PBMCs. The receptor source for this set is a woman aged 40 to 50 in good health and CMV-seropositive.

V usage is TRBV4-1 and J usage is TRBJ2-7; 9 positions match TRBD2. The CDR3 is made up of 18 amino acids. V trimming: 1 base; J trimming: 4 bases; junction bases outside the gene matches: 14. Germline V lookup: CDR1 MGHRA, CDR2 YSYEKL. This CDR3 is CASSQGLTQAGGRYEQYF. CDR3 DNA: TGCGCCAGCAGCCAAGGACTCACCCAAGCGGGAGGAAGGTACGAGCAGTACTTC.

This rearrangement joins TRBV5-8 to TRBJ1-2; D gene ambiguous. This CDR3 is 15 amino acids long. Deletions cut 0 bases from V and 3 bases from J, with 12 bases between. Germline loops: CDR1 SGHTS, CDR2 YDEGEE. The CDR3 DNA reads as TGTGCCAGCAGCTTGGCGGAGGGTCCATACTATGGCTACACCTTC. As protein: CASSLAEGPYYGYTF.

This chain links TRBV5-8 with TRBJ2-5, with TRBD2 matching over 13 bases. This CDR3 is 14 amino acids long. Looked up from germline, CDR1 is SGHTS and CDR2 is YDEGEE. After removal of 4 bases from V and 5 bases from J, the junction contained 2 bases not matched to a gene. The CDR3 sequence is CASSGTSGAETQYF. The CDR3 DNA is TGTGCCAGCAGCGGGACTAGCGGGGCGGAGACCCAGTACTTC.

This clone was counted only a few times. The chain combines TRBV7-9 with TRBJ1-2; tentatively, D is TRBD1 (6 bases). The CDR3 is 16 residues long. V lost 7 bases and J lost 8, with 26 bases in between. Germline V gene lookup returns CDR1 SEHNR and CDR2 FQNEAQ (reference sequence). The CDR3 spells CASTLGNREGYEGYTF. CDR3 nucleotides: TGTGCCAGCACCCTTGGGAACAGGGAGGGATATGAAGGCTACACCTTC.

This clone has only a few counts. V is TRBV19 and J is TRBJ1-1; no definite D call. V lost 7 bases and J lost 1, with 4 bases in between. The CDR3 length is 11 residues. CDR1 is LNHDA and CDR2 is SQIVND in the germline V gene (reference sequence). This chain's CDR3 is CASNRNTEAFF. DNA of the CDR3: TGTGCCAGTAATAGGAACACTGAAGCTTTCTTT. Full variable domain (missing parts from reference TRBV19 and TRBJ1-1): DGGITQSPKYLFRKEGQNVTLSCEQNLNHDAMYWYRQDPGQGLRLIYYSQIVNDFQKGDIAEGYSVSREKKESFPLTVTSAQKNPTAFYLCASNRNTEAFFGQGTRLTVV.

This chain connects TRBV4-1 to TRBJ2-1; D perhaps matches TRBD1 (6 bases). V lost 0 bases and J 8 bases, leaving 14 bases between the germline ends. This CDR3 comprises 15 residues. Germline loops: CDR1 MGHRA, CDR2 YSYEKL. The CDR3 sequence: CASSQEERRGYEQFF. The CDR3 nucleotides read TGCGCCAGCAGCCAAGAGGAGCGTAGGGGGTATGAGCAGTTCTTC.

This clone showed up just a few times. This chain connects TRBV6-6 to TRBJ2-7; D might be TRBD1 (5 bases). The CDR3 contains 16 residues. Germline values: CDR1 MNHNY, CDR2 SVGAGI (reference sequence). The V end lost 6 bases, the J end lost 2 bases, and 20 bases lay between the germline ends. The CDR3 is CASSGLDTDGAYEQYF. The CDR3 nucleotides are TGTGCCAGCAGCGGATTGGACACGGACGGCGCCTACGAGCAGTACTTC.

The genes are TRBV30 and TRBJ2-7; 10 bases map to TRBD1. The CDR3 is 16 residues long. Germline lookup yields CDR1 GTSNPN and CDR2 SVGIG (reference sequence). V gave up 2 bases and J gave up 2 bases; unmatched junction bases: 9. The DNA of the CDR3 is TGTGCCTGGAGTCACCTCCCCGGGACAGGGGCCTACGAGCAGTACTTC. Its translation: CAWSHLPGTGAYEQYF. The variable domain in full, completed from reference TRBV30 and TRBJ2-7, reads SQTIHQWPATLVQPVGSPLSLECTVEGTSNPNLYWYRQAAGRGLQLLFYSVGIGQISSEVPQNLSASRPQDRQFILSSKKLLLSDSGFYLCAWSHLPGTGAYEQYFGPGTRLTVT.

The gene calls are TRBV6-6 and TRBJ2-3, with 10 bases matching TRBD1. Germline lookup yields CDR1 MNHNY and CDR2 SVGAGI (reference sequence). There are 15 residues in the CDR3. V lost 0 bases to trimming and J lost 4 bases; unmatched junction nucleotides: 1. CDR3 region: CASSYSGTGADTQYF. CDR3 sequence (DNA): TGTGCCAGCAGTTACTCCGGGACAGGGGCAGATACGCAGTATTTT.

The J gene is TRBJ2-1, the V gene TRBV6-5; D is possibly TRBD2 (6 bases). Germline CDR1 reads MNHEY; CDR2 reads SVGAGI. The CDR3 runs to 16 residues. Trimming took 1 base from V and 4 from J, leaving 14 bases between them. The CDR3 nucleotides are TGTGCCAGCAGTTACTGGTCGGGGGTGGAATACAATGAGCAGTTCTTC. This encodes CASSYWSGVEYNEQFF.

The V and J genes are TRBV6-5 and TRBJ2-7, with D maybe TRBD1 (5 bases). V lost 0 bases to trimming and J lost 1 base, with 10 bases between them. Germline loops: CDR1 MNHEY, CDR2 SVGAGI. The CDR3 is 15 residues long. For the CDR3, the DNA is TGTGCCAGCAGTTACTCGAATACAGGATCCTACGAGCAGTACTTC. This encodes CASSYSNTGSYEQYF.

V and J are TRBV7-7 and TRBJ2-1; weak D call: TRBD1 (6 bases). Trimming removed 7 bases from V and 2 bases from J, with 15 bases in between. Per the germline V gene, CDR1 is SSHAT and CDR2 is FNYEAQ (reference sequence). This CDR3 comprises 15 residues. The CDR3 sequence: CASNYRVIPYNEQFF. For the CDR3, the DNA is TGTGCCAGCAACTACAGGGTGATACCCTACAATGAGCAGTTCTTC.

The rearrangement joins TRBV5-4 to TRBJ2-7; 8 bases map to TRBD1. Germline V gene sequence: CDR1 SGHNT, CDR2 YYREEE (reference sequence). The CDR3 covers 12 residues. V shed 5 bases and J 6 bases; nucleotides not matched to a gene: 4. The CDR3 DNA sequence: TGTGCCAGCAGTTCCCAGGGGGCCGAGCAGTACTTC. Translating it yields CASSSQGAEQYF.

The chain links TRBV28 to TRBJ2-7, with TRBD2 matching 11 bases. Germline V lookup: CDR1 MDHEN, CDR2 SYDVKM. The ends lost 1 base at V and 4 bases at J; junction bases unmatched: 3. The CDR3 is 15 residues long. The DNA of the CDR3 is TGTGCCAGCAGTTTATATAGCGGGGGGGTGTACGAGCAGTACTTC. This translates into CASSLYSGGVYEQYF. Using reference TRBV28 and TRBJ2-7 for the parts outside the CDR3, the full variable domain is DVKVTQSSRYLVKRTGEKVFLECVQDMDHENMFWYRQDPGLGLRLIYFSYDVKMKEKGDIPEGYSVSREKKERFSLILESASTNQTSMYLCASSLYSGGVYEQYFGPGTRLTVT.

The V and J genes are TRBV6-6 and TRBJ1-6, with a tentative D call TRBD1 (6 bases). In germline, CDR1 is MNHNY, CDR2 SVGAGI (reference sequence). V was pared by 6 bases and J by 6 bases, with 18 bases between. The CDR3 totals 16 residues. CDR3 bases: TGTGCCAGCAGCCGGCCATCGGACAGTGCTAATTCACCCCTCCACTTT. This translates into CASSRPSDSANSPLHF.

The V and J genes are TRBV28 and TRBJ2-1; TRBD1 agrees at 7 bases. V lost 9 bases, J lost 3 bases, and 5 bases stayed unmatched. Germline lookup yields CDR1 MDHEN and CDR2 SYDVKM. The CDR3 covers 13 residues. CDR3 amino acids: CASGQAFYNEQFF. DNA for the CDR3: TGTGCCAGTGGACAGGCCTTCTACAATGAGCAGTTCTTC.

This clone was found a few times. The chain employs TRBV7-8 and TRBJ2-7, with a possible D match to TRBD1 (5 bases). The germline gives CDR1 SGHVS, CDR2 FQNEAQ. V lost 5 bases and J lost 7, with 15 bases in between. This CDR3 has 13 amino acids. CDR3 in DNA: TGTGCCAGCAGCCTAACAGGATCGGAAGAGCAGTACTTC. Its translation: CASSLTGSEEQYF.

The chain is built from TRBV18 and TRBJ2-1; TRBD1 matches 9 bases. The CDR3 loop spans 15 amino acids. After removal of 3 bases from V and 8 bases from J, the junction contained 8 bases not matched to a gene. Germline CDR1 and CDR2: KGHSH and LQKENI. CDR3 in amino acids: CASSPIGTGNDEQFF. The CDR3 DNA follows: TGTGCCAGCTCACCGATCGGGACAGGGAACGATGAGCAGTTCTTC.

This clone has a handful of counts. V and J are TRBV19 and TRBJ1-1, with 9 positions matching TRBD1. Germline CDR1 and CDR2: LNHDA and SQIVND (reference sequence). Germline trimming cut 5 bases from V and 3 bases from J; bases unmatched to any gene: 10. The length of the CDR3 is 16 residues. CDR3 DNA sequence: TGTGCCAGTAGTCTTTTCTCGGGACAGGGCCACACTGAAGCTTTCTTT. Protein product: CASSLFSGQGHTEAFF.

The chain employs TRBV5-4 and TRBJ2-3, with D perhaps TRBD2 (5 bases). CDR3 length: 12 residues. The germline gives CDR1 SGHNT, CDR2 YYREEE (reference sequence). Trimming shortened V by 4 bases and J by 11 bases, and 14 bases separated the two germline ends. The CDR3 nucleotides read TGTGCCAGCAGCCGGGCGGGCTCCCAGCAGTATTTT. Translation: CASSRAGSQQYF.

V is TRBV6-5 and J is TRBJ2-2, with D possibly matching TRBD2 (6 bases). Between the trimmed V and J ends, which lost 5 bases and 5 bases, there was a span of 12 bases. The germline gives CDR1 MNHEY, CDR2 SVGAGI. This CDR3 spans 14 amino acids. The CDR3 bases are TGTGCCAGCAGTAATAGCCGGGGGACCGGGGAGCTGTTTTTT. Amino acids: CASSNSRGTGELFF.

The J gene is TRBJ2-2, the V gene TRBV9, with D perhaps matching TRBD1 (6 bases). V shed 2 bases and J shed 6 bases, with 17 bases lying between them. The CDR3 has 16 amino acids. The germline V gene encodes CDR1 SGDLS and CDR2 YYNGEE. CDR3 residues: CASSVSGDGRAGELFF. CDR3 in DNA: TGTGCCAGCAGCGTTTCAGGGGATGGGCGGGCCGGGGAGCTGTTTTTT. Based on the CDR3 plus reference TRBV9 and TRBJ2-2, the full variable domain is DSGVTQTPKHLITATGQRVTLRCSPRSGDLSVYWYQQSLDQGLQFLIQYYNGEERAKGNILERFSAQQFPDLHSELNLSSLELGDSALYFCASSVSGDGRAGELFFGEGSRLTVL.

J is TRBJ1-1 and V is TRBV6-6, with TRBD1 matching over 9 bases. The CDR3 runs to 15 residues. V lost 4 bases and J lost 1; bases outside the gene matches: 4. CDR1 is MNHNY, CDR2 SVGAGI, per germline (reference sequence). CDR3 DNA sequence: TGTGCCAGCAGTTCGTTGGGACAGGGGAACACTGAAGCTTTCTTT. This encodes CASSSLGQGNTEAFF.

This chain's CDR3 is CASSQDRDSFLNTEAFF. CDR3 nucleotides: TGCGCCAGCAGCCAAGATCGGGACAGCTTCCTGAACACTGAAGCTTTCTTT. The rearrangement joins TRBV4-1 to TRBJ1-1; 7 nucleotides agree with TRBD1. The CDR3 has 17 amino acids. Germline V gene lookup returns CDR1 MGHRA and CDR2 YSYEKL. V shed 0 bases and J 0 bases; nucleotides not matched to a gene: 7.

The chain joins TRBV5-8 to TRBJ1-4, with 8 bases that match TRBD1. Trimming removed 4 bases from V and 7 bases from J; junction bases left unmatched: 15. This CDR3 comprises 17 residues. Germline V lookup: CDR1 SGHTS, CDR2 YDEGEE. CDR3 nucleotide sequence: TGTGCCAGCAGCGAATACTTGACAGGGGAGATCGGTGAAAAACTGTTTTTT. This encodes CASSEYLTGEIGEKLFF. The full variable domain, its missing parts supplied by reference TRBV5-8 and TRBJ1-4, is EAGVTQSPTHLIKTRGQQATLRCSPISGHTSVYWYQQALGLGLQFLLWYDEGEERNRGNFPPRFSGRQFPNYSSELNVNALELEDSALYLCASSEYLTGEIGEKLFFGSGTQLSVL.

The rearrangement links TRBV9 to TRBJ2-5, with 9 nucleotides matching TRBD2. Trimming cost V 0 bases and J 4 bases; bases outside gene matches: 10. Germline V lookup: CDR1 SGDLS, CDR2 YYNGEE. This CDR3 comprises 17 residues. The CDR3 DNA reads as TGTGCCAGCAGCGTAGCAGAGGAGCTTAGCGGGAGAGAGACCCAGTACTTC. The encoded protein is CASSVAEELSGRETQYF.